This T cell receptor (beta chain) was found in a study of shared clonotypes between healthy human individuals. Repertoires were generated with immunoSEQ multiplex PCR, while TCRdb's copy carries only in-frame clones and drops some. This table holds 850,000 to 1,100,000 clones, 70% to 85% found once. This clone was picked up many times. Its target is unknown. The length of the CDR3 is 13 residues. The ends lost 3 bases at V and 6 bases at J; junction bases unmatched: 7. Germline V gives CDR1 SQVTM, CDR2 ANQGSEA. Regarding the study as a whole: Clonotypes shared by all four sorted-subset donors had higher generation probabilities than non-shared clonotypes.

Source material: memory CD4+ T cells from PBMCs. Subset here: CD45RA-negative fraction. The genes are TRBV29-1 and TRBJ1-2, with 7 bases that match TRBD1. This receptor was identified in a man aged 18-30 years in good health. Some clones in this sample may be carry-over from other donors' samples. The CDR3 protein is CSVDVGGFDGYTF. The CDR3, as DNA: TGCAGCGTTGATGTAGGGGGCTTTGATGGCTACACCTTC.